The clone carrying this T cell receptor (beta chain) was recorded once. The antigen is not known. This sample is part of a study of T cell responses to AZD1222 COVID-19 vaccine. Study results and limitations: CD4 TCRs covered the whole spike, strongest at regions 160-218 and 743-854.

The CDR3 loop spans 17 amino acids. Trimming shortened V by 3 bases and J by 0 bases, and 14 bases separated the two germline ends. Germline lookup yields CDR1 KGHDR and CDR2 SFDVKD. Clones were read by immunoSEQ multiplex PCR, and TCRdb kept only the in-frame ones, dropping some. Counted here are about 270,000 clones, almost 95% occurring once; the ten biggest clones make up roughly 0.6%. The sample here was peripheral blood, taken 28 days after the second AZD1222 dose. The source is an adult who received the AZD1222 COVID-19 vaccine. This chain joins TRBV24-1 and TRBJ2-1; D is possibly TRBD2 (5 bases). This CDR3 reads CATSDGVARSSYNEQFF. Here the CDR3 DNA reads TGTGCCACCAGTGATGGGGTAGCGCGAAGCTCCTACAATGAGCAGTTCTTC.